This T cell receptor beta chain comes out of a study of blood T cell repertoires in COVID-19 (dated by TCRdb to 2018 to 2020). Regarding the complete study: Collaborator samples came from the United States, Italy and Spain and covered acute and convalescent phases of COVID-19. Where available, HLA class I and class II types were obtained from metadata supplied by the sample provider rather than from assay-based typing. The prospective study material was composed of cDNA or gDNA derived from T cells, B-cell-depleted T cells, or PBMCs. Nearly every sample came with metadata listing a de-identified subject ID, COVID-19 status, age in years and sex. The repertoires were released in a freely available public database meant as a resource for research on the immune response to SARS-CoV-2. The samples were drawn from two sources: the first 160 participants of the ongoing ImmuneRACE study, and some 1,300 subjects contributed by 6 global collaborators. Subjects who had been exposed to COVID-19, were actively infected with it, or had recovered from it provided the deeply sampled blood TCRbeta repertoires that made up the dataset. General conclusions and limits of the study: The amount of clinical and demographic metadata varied by source and participant and was provided uncurated.

TCRbeta CDR3 regions were amplified from genomic DNA by means of the immunoSEQ Assay, a bias-controlled multiplex PCR. On the authors' methods: The number of nucleated cells in each sample was estimated from the amplification of reference gene primers within the assay. To quantify the absolute abundance of each unique TCRbeta CDR3 rearrangement, sequence reads were collapsed and filtered. Productive Simpson clonality was computed per sample as the square root of Simpson's diversity index over productive rearrangements. What TCRdb holds here is the immuneACCESS table cut down to in-frame rearrangements. Part of the clones is not present; checked against another copy, under half of the missing clones reflect an unresolved V gene, and the others are unexplained. D and trimming were read from the DNA, whereas the V and J calls and clone size are those reported in that table. This sample lists around 260,000 clones; approximately 90% were detected once. Around 3% of the sample is in the top ten clones.

The collaborating institutions used their own protocols to collect whole blood in K2EDTA tubes. For TCRbeta analysis, collaborator samples were shipped as frozen whole blood, as isolated PBMCs, or as DNA extracted from either sample type. The germline V gene encodes CDR1 KGHSY and CDR2 FQNENV. Trimming takes 0 bases from V and 0 bases from J, and the germline ends sit 9 bases apart. From its cysteine to its phenylalanine, the CDR3 spans 15 amino acids. Left in the record is the CDR3 DNA by itself, 45 bases read in frame from the first base. Note on this clone: Its antigen is still unknown. Base qualities are not provided; no much larger clone lies one nucleotide away.

This TCR came from a woman aged 25 to 39 with active or convalescent COVID-19. The rearrangement joined TRBV16 to TRBJ2-7; TRBD1 is perhaps the D gene, given 6 matching bases. The sample comprised peripheral blood. This receptor has the CDR3 CASSQSGTLSYEQYF. The sequenced DNA is TGTGCCAGCAGCCAATCGGGGACACTCTCCTACGAGCAGTACTTC.